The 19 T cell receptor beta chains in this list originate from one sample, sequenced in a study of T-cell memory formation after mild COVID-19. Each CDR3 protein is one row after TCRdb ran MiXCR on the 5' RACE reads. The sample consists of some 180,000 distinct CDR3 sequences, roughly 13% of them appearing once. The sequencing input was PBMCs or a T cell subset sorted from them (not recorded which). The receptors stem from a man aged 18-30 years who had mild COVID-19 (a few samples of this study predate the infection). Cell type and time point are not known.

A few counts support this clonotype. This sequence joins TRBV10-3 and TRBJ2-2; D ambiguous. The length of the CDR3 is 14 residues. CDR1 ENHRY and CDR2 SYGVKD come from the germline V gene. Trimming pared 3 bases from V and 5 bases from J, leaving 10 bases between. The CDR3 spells CAISDRTDTGELFF. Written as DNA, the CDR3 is TGTGCCATCAGTGACCGAACAGATACCGGGGAGCTGTTTTTT.

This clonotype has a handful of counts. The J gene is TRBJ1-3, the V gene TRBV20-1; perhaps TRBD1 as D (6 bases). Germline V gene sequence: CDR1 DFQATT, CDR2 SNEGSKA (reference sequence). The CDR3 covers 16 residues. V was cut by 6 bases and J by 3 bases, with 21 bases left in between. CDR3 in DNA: TGCAGTGCCCGAGGGGCCGGGACAAACGTTGGAAACACCATATATTTT. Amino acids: CSARGAGTNVGNTIYF.

DNA of the CDR3: TGTGCCAGCAGCTTAGTGGATTATGGCTACACCTTC. Translating gives CASSLVDYGYTF. The chain carries TRBV7-2 and TRBJ1-2; no definite D call. The V and J ends lost 1 base and 5 bases respectively, with 5 bases between them. The CDR3 is 12 residues long. Germline CDR1 and CDR2: SGHTA and FQGNSA. The full variable domain, rest sourced from reference TRBV7-2 and TRBJ1-2, is GAGVSQSPSNKVTEKGKDVELRCDPISGHTALYWYRQSLGQGLEFLIYFQGNSAPDKSGLPSDRFSAERTGGSVSTLTIQRTQQEDSAVYLCASSLVDYGYTFGSGTRLTVV.

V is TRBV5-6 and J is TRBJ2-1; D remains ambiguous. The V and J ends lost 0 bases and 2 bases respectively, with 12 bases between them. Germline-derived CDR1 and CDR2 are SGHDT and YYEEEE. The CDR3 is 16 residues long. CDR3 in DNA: TGTGCCAGCAGCTTGGAGGCAGGATTTACCTACAATGAGCAGTTCTTC. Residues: CASSLEAGFTYNEQFF.

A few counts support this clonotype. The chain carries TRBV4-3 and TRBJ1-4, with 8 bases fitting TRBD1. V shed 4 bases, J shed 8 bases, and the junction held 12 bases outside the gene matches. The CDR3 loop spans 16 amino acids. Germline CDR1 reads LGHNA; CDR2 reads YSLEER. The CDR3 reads CASSPRTGTGGEKLFF. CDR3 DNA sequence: TGCGCCAGCAGCCCCCGGACCGGGACAGGCGGAGAAAAACTGTTTTTT.

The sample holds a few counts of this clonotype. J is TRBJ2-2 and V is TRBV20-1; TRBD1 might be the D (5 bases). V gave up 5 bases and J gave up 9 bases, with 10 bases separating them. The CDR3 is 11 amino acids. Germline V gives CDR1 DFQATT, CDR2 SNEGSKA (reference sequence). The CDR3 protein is CSALGLRELFF. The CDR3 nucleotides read TGCAGTGCTTTGGGGCTCCGGGAGCTGTTTTTT.

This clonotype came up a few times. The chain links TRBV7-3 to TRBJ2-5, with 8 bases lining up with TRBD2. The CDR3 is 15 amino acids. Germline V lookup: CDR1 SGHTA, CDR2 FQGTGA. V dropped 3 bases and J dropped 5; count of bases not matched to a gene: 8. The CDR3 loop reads CASSLLAGLEETQYF. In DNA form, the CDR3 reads TGTGCCAGCAGCTTGTTAGCGGGGCTGGAGGAGACCCAGTACTTC.

CDR3 residues: CASSYSRGGVLLNTEAFF. The CDR3 DNA sequence: TGTGCCAGCAGTTACTCACGAGGGGGGGTCCTCTTGAACACTGAAGCTTTCTTT. This chain connects TRBV6-5 to TRBJ1-1; possibly TRBD1 for D (6 bases). The germline V gene encodes CDR1 MNHEY and CDR2 SVGAGI. V dropped 0 bases and J dropped 0 bases, with 17 bases sitting between them. The CDR3 spans 18 residues.

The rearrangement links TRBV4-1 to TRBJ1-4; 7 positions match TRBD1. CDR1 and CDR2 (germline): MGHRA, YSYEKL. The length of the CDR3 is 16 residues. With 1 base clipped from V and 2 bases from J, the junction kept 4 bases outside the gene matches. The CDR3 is CASSQGQGGTNEKLFF. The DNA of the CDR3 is TGCGCCAGCAGCCAAGGACAGGGTGGGACTAATGAAAAACTGTTTTTT.

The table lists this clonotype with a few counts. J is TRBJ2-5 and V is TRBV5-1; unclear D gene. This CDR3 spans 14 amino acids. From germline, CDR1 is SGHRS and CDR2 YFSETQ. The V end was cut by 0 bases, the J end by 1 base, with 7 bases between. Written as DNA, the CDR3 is TGCGCCAGCAGCTTGGTTACAGCCCAAGAGACCCAGTACTTC. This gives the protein CASSLVTAQETQYF.

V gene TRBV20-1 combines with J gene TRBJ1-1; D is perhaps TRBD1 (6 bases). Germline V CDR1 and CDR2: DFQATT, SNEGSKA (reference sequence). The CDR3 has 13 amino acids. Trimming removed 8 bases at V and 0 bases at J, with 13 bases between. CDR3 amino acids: CSLKDSMNTEAFF. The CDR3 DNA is TGCAGTTTAAAGGACAGCATGAACACTGAAGCTTTCTTT.

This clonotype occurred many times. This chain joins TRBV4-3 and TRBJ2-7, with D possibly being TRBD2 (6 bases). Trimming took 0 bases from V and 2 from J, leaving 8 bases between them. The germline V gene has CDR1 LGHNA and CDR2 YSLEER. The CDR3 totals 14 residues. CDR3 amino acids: CASSQEGGAYEQYF. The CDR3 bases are TGCGCCAGCAGCCAAGAGGGGGGAGCCTACGAGCAGTACTTC.

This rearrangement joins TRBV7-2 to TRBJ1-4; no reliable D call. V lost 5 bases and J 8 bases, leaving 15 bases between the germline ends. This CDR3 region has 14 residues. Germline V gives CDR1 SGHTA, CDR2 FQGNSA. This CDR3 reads CASSPGRAREKLFF. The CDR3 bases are TGTGCCAGCAGCCCCGGACGGGCACGCGAAAAACTGTTTTTT.

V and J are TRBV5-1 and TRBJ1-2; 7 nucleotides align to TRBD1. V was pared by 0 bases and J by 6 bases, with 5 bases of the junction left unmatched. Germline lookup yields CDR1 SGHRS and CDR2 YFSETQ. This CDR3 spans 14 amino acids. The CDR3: CASSLEQGNNGYTF. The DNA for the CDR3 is TGCGCCAGCAGCTTGGAACAGGGGAATAATGGCTACACCTTC.

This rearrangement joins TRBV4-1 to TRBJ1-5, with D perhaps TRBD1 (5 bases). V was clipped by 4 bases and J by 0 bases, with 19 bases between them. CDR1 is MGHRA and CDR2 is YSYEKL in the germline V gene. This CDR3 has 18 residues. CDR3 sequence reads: CASSLVAIGDYSNQPQHF. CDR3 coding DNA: TGCGCCAGCAGCCTCGTCGCTATAGGGGATTATAGCAATCAGCCCCAGCATTTT.

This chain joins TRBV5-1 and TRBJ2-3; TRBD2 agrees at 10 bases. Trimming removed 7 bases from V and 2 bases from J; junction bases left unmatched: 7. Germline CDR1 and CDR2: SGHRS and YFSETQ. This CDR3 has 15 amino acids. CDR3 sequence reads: CASAELAGFTDTQYF. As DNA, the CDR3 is TGCGCCAGCGCTGAACTAGCGGGGTTCACAGATACGCAGTATTTT.

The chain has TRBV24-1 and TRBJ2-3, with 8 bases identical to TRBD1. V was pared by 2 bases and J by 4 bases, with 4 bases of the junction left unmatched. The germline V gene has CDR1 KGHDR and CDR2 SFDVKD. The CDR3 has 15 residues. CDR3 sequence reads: CATSDSGGSADTQYF. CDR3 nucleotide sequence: TGTGCCACCAGTGATTCAGGGGGCTCCGCAGATACGCAGTATTTT.

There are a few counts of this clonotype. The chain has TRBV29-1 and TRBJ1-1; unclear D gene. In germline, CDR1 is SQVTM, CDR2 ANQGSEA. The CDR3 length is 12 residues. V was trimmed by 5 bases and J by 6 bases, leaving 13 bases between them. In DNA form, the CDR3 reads TGCAGCGTTAAGGGAGGAATATCTGAAGCTTTCTTT. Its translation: CSVKGGISEAFF. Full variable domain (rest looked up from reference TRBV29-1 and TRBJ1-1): SAVISQKPSRDICQRGTSLTIQCQVDSQVTMMFWYRQQPGQSLTLIATANQGSEATYESGFVIDKFPISRPNLTFSTLTVSNMSPEDSSIYLCSVKGGISEAFFGQGTRLTVV.

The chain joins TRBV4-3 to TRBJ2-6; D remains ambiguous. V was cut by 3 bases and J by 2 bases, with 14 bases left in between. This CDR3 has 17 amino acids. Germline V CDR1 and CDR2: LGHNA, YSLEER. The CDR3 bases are TGCGCCAGCAGCCACGGTCGAGTCAGGCCTGGGGCCAACGTCCTGACTTTC. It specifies CASSHGRVRPGANVLTF.